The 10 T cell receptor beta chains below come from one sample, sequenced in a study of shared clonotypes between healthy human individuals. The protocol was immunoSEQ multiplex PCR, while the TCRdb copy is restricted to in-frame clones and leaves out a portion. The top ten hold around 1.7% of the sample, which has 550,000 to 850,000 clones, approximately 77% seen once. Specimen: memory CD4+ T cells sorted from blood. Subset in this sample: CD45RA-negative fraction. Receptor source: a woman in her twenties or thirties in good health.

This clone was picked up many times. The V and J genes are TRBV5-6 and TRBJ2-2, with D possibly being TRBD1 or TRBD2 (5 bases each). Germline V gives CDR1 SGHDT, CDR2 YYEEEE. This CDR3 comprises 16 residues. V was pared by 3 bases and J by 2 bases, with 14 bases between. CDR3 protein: CASSYTGTANTGELFF. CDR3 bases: TGTGCCAGCAGCTACACCGGGACGGCTAACACCGGGGAGCTGTTTTTT.

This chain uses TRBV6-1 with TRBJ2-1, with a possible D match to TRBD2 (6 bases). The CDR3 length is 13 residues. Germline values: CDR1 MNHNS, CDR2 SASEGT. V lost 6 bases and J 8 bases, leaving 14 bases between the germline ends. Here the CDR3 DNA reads TGTGCCAGCAGGGTCAGCGGGTTCTATGAGCAGTTCTTC. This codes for CASRVSGFYEQFF.

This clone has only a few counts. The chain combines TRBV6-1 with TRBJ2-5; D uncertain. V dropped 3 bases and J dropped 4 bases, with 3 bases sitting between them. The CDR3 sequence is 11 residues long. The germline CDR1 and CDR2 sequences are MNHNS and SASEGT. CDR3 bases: TGTGCCAGCAGTGACGTAGAGACCCAGTACTTC. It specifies CASSDVETQYF.

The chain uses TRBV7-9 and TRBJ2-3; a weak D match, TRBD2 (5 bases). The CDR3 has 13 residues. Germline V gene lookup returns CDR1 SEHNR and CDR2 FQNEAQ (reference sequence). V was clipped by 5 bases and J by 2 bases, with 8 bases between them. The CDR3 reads CASSTDYTDTQYF. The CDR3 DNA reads TGTGCCAGCAGCACCGACTACACAGATACGCAGTATTTT.

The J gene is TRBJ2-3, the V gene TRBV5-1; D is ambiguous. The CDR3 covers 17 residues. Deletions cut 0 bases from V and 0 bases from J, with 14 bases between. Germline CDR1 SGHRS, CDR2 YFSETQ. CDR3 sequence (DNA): TGCGCCAGCAGCTTGGGAACAGAGAGCCTTAGCACAGATACGCAGTATTTT. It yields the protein CASSLGTESLSTDTQYF.

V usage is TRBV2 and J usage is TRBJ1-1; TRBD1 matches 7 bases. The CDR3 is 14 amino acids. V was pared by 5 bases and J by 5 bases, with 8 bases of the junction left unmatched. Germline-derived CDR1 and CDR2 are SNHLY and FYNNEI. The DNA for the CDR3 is TGTGCCAGCAGTAGGGACAGCGTAGTTACTGAAGCTTTCTTT. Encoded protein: CASSRDSVVTEAFF.

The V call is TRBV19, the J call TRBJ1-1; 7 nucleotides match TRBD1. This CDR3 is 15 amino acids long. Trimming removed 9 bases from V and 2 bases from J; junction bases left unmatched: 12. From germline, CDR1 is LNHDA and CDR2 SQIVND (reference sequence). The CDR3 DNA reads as TGTGCCAGCAGAGGTCGGGACAGACCTAACACTGAAGCTTTCTTT. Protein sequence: CASRGRDRPNTEAFF.

DNA of the CDR3: TGCGCCAGCAGCTTGGCCGGTACTAGCGGGGGGGCCTACAATGAGCAGTTCTTC. As protein: CASSLAGTSGGAYNEQFF. J is TRBJ2-1 and V is TRBV5-1; 13 nucleotides match TRBD2. The germline CDR1 and CDR2 sequences are SGHRS and YFSETQ. V shed 0 bases, J shed 2 bases, and the junction held 5 bases outside the gene matches. The CDR3 runs to 18 residues.

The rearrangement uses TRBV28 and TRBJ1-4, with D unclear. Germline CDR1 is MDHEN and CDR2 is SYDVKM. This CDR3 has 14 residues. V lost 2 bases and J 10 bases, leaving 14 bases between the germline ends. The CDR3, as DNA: TGTGCCAGCAGTTTAGTAGGGAACCGTGGAAAACTGTTTTTT. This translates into CASSLVGNRGKLFF.

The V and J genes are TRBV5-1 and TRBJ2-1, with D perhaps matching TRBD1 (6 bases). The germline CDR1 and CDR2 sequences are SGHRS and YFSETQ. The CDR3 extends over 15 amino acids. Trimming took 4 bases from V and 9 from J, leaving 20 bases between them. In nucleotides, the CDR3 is TGCGCCAGCAGCCAATATTTGACAGGACCAGTTGAGCAGTTCTTC. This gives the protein CASSQYLTGPVEQFF.